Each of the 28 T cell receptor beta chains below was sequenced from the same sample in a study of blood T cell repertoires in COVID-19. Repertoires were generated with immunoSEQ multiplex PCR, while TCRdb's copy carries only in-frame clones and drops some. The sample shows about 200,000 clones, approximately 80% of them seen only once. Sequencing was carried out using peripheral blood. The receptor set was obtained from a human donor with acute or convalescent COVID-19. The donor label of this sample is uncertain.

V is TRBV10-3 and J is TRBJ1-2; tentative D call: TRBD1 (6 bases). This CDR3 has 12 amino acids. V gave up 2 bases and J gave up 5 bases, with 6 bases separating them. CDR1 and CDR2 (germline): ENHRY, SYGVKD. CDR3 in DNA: TGTGCCATCAGTGAGACAGGGTATGGCTACACCTTC. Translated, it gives CAISETGYGYTF.

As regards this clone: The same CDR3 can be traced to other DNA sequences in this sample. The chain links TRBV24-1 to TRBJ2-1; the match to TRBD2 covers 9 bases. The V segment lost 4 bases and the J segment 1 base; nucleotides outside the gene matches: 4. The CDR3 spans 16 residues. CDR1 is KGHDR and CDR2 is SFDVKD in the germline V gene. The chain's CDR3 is CATSDSTSGSYNEQFF. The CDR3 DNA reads TGTGCCACCAGTGACTCCACTAGCGGGTCCTACAATGAGCAGTTCTTC.

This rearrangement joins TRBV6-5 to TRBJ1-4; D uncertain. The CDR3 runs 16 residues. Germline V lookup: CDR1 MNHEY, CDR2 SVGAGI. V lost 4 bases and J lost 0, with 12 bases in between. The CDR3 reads CASSSMGSSTNEKLFF. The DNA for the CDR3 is TGTGCCAGCAGTTCCATGGGCTCTTCAACTAATGAAAAACTGTTTTTT.

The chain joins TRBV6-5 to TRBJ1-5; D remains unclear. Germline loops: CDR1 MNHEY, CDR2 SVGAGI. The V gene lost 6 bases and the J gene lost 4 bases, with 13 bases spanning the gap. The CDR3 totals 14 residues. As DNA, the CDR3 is TGTGCCAGCAGGGGAAGGGAGACAAATCAGCCCCAGCATTTT. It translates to CASRGRETNQPQHF.

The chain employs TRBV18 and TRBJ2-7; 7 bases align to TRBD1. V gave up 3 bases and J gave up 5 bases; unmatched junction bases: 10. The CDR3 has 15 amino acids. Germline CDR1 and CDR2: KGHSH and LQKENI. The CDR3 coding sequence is TGTGCCAGCTCACCTACAGGGGCGTCCGTGGACGAGCAGTACTTC. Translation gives CASSPTGASVDEQYF.

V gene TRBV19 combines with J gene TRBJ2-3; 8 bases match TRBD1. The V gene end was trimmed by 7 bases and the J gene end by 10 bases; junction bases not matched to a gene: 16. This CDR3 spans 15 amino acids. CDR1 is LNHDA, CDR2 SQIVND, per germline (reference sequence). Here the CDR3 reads CASIPPGQAGDAQYF. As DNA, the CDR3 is TGTGCCAGTATCCCCCCGGGACAGGCCGGCGACGCGCAGTATTTT.

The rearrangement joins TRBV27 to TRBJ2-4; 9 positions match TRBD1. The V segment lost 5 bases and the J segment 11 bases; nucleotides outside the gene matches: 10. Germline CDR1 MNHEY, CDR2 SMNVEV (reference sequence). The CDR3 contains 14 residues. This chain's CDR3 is CASSGAGQGQVQYF. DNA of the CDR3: TGTGCCAGCAGTGGAGCCGGACAGGGGCAAGTTCAGTACTTC.

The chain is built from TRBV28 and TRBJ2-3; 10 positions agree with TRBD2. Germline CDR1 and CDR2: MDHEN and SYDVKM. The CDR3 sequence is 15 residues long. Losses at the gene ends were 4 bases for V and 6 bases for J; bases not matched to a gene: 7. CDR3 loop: CASSSSSGSWDTQYF. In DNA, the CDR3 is TGTGCCAGCAGTTCTTCTAGCGGGAGTTGGGATACGCAGTATTTT.

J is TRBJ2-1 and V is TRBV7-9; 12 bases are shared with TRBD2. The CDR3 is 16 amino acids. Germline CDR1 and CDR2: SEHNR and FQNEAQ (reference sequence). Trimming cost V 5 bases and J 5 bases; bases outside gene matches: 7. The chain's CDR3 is CASSTLAGGFHNEQFF. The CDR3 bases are TGTGCCAGCAGCACCCTAGCGGGAGGGTTCCACAATGAGCAGTTCTTC.

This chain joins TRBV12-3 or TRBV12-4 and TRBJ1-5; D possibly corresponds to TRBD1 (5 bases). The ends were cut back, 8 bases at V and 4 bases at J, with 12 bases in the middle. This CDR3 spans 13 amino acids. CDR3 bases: TGTGCCAGCGGCCGGGGGGTTAATCAGCCCCAGCATTTT. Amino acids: CASGRGVNQPQHF.

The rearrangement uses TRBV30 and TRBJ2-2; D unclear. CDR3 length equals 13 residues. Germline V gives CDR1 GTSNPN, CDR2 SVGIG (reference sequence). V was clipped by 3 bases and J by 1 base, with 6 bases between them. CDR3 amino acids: CAWSERNTGELFF. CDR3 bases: TGTGCCTGGAGCGAGCGGAACACCGGGGAGCTGTTTTTT.

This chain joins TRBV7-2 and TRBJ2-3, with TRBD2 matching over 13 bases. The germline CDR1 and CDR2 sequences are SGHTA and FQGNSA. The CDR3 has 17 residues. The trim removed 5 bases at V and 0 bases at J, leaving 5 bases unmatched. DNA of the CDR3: TGTGCCAGCAGCCAGACTAGCGGGAGGAGGAGCACAGATACGCAGTATTTT. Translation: CASSQTSGRRSTDTQYF.

The CDR3 sequence: CAISESTSSYNEQFF. In DNA form, the CDR3 reads TGTGCCATCAGTGAGTCGACTAGCTCCTACAATGAGCAGTTCTTC. V usage is TRBV10-3 and J usage is TRBJ2-1; maybe TRBD2 (6 bases). This CDR3 is built from 15 residues. V was clipped by 0 bases and J by 0 bases, with 6 bases between them. CDR1 is ENHRY and CDR2 is SYGVKD in the germline V gene.

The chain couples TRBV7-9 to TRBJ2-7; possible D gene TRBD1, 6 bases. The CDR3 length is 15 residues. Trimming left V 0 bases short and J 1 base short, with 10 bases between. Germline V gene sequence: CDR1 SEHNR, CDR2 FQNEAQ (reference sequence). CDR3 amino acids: CASSLATGPSYEQYF. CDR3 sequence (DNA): TGTGCCAGCAGCTTAGCGACAGGACCTTCCTACGAGCAGTACTTC.

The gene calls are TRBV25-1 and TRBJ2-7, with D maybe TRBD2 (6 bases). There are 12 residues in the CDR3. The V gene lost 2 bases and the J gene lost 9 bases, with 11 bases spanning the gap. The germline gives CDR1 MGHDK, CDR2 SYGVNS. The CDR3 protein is CASSELIGRQYF. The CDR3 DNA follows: TGTGCCAGCAGTGAACTTATCGGGAGGCAGTACTTC.

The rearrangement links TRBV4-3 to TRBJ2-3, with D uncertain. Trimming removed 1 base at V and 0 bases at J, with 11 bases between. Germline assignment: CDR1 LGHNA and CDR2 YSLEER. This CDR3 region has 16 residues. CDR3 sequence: CASSQAFLSSTDTQYF. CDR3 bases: TGCGCCAGCAGCCAAGCGTTTCTCTCTAGCACAGATACGCAGTATTTT.

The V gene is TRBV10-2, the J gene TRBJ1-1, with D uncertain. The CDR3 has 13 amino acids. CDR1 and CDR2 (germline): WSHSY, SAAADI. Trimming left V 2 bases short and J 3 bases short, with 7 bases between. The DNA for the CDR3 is TGCGCCAGCAGTGAGCTGGCTTACACTGAAGCTTTCTTT. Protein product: CASSELAYTEAFF.

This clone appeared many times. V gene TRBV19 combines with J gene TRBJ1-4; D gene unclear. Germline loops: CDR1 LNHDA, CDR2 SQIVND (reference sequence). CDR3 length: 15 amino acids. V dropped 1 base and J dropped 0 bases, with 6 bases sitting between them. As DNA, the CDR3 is TGTGCCAGTAGTATAGCAGGTACAACTAATGAAAAACTGTTTTTT. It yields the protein CASSIAGTTNEKLFF.

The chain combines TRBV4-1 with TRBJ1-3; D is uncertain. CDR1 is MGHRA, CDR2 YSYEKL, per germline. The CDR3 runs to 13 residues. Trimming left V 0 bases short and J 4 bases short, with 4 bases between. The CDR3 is CASSQDPGNTIYF. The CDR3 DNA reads TGCGCCAGCAGCCAAGATCCAGGAAACACCATATATTTT.

CDR3 sequence reads: CASRTGPAGGANVLTF. CDR3 bases: TGCGCCAGCAGGACAGGGCCCGCGGGGGGGGCCAACGTCCTGACTTTC. The rearrangement uses TRBV5-1 and TRBJ2-6; the D gene is possibly TRBD1 (7 bases). The ends were cut back, 5 bases at V and 4 bases at J, with 16 bases in the middle. The CDR3 contains 16 residues. The germline V gene encodes CDR1 SGHRS and CDR2 YFSETQ.

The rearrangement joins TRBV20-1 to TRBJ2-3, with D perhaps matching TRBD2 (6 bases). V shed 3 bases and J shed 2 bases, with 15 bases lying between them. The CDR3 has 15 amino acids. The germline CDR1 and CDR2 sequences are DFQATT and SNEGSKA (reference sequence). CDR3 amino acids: CSASRGIAATDTQYF. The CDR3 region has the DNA TGCAGTGCTAGTCGGGGGATAGCGGCCACAGATACGCAGTATTTT.

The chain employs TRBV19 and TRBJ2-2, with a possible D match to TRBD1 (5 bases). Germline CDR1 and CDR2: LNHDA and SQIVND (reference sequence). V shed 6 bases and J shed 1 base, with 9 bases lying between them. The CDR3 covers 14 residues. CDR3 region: CASRIQENTGELFF. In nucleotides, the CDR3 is TGTGCCAGTAGAATACAGGAGAACACCGGGGAGCTGTTTTTT.

The DNA for the CDR3 is TGTGCCAGCAGTTCCGGACAGTTGGGTACTACTGGCTACACCTTC. It encodes CASSSGQLGTTGYTF. J is TRBJ1-2 and V is TRBV28; D may be TRBD1 (6 bases). Germline CDR1 reads MDHEN; CDR2 reads SYDVKM. Trimming took 4 bases from V and 7 from J, leaving 19 bases between them. The length of the CDR3 is 15 residues.

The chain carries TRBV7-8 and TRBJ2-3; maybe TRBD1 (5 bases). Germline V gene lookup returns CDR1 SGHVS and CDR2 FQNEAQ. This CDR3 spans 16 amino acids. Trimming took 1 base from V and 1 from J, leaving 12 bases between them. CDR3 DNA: TGTGCCAGCAGCTTAGTGGTCAGGGCGGGCACAGATACGCAGTATTTT. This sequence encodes CASSLVVRAGTDTQYF.

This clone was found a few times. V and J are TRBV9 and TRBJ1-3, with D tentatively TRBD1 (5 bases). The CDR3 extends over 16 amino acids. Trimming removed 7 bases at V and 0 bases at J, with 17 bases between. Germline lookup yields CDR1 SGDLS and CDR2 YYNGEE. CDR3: CASSGDSLYSGNTIYF. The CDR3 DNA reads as TGTGCCAGCTCCGGAGACAGCCTATACTCTGGAAACACCATATATTTT.

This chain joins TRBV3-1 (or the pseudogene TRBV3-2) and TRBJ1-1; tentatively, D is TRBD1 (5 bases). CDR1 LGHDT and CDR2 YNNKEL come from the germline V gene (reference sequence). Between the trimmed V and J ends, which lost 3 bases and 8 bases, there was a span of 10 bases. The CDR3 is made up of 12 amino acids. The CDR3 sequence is CASSHGAGEAFF. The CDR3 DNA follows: TGTGCCAGCAGCCATGGGGCAGGGGAAGCTTTCTTT.

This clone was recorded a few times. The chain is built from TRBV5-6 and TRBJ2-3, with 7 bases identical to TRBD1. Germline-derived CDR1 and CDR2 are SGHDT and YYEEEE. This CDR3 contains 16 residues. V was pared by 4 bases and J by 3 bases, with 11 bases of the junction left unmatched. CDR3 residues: CASSVDRVGWTDTQYF. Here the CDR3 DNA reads TGTGCCAGCAGCGTTGACAGGGTCGGATGGACAGATACGCAGTATTTT. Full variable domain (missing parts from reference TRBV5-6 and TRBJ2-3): DAGVTQSPTHLIKTRGQQVTLRCSPKSGHDTVSWYQQALGQGPQFIFQYYEEEERQRGNFPDRFSGHQFPNYSSELNVNALLLGDSALYLCASSVDRVGWTDTQYFGPGTRLTVL.

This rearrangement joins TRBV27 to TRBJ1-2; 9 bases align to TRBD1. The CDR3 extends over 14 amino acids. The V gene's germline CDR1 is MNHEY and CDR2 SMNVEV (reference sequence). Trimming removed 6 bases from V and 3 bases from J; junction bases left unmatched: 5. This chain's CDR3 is CASSMGQGYYGYTF. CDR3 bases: TGTGCCAGCAGCATGGGACAGGGATACTATGGCTACACCTTC.